The clone carrying this T cell receptor beta chain was seen more than once but under ten times. Because the CDR3 is missing its conserved closing phenylalanine or tryptophan, this is likely a read error. It is unclear where the CDR3 begins or ends on the DNA, so no DNA is shown, and the CDR3 is as TCRdb lists it. This record comes from a study of T cell repertoires in cytomegalovirus infection. Study as a whole: From public TCR beta signatures came an indication of both CMV infection and matching HLA type.

From germline, CDR1 is SNHLY and CDR2 FYNNEI. A total of 12 residues make up the CDR3, ends included. TCRdb itself ran the reads through MiXCR, one entry per CDR3 protein. Of under 250,000 distinct CDR3 sequences in the sample, under 8.5% were seen once. This chain joins TRBV2 and TRBJ1-4; whether TRBD1, the table's D call, matches the DNA was not checked. The sequence was obtained from a human donor in good health (CMV status not recorded). Some clones in this sample may be carry-over from other donors' samples. Sequencing input: PBMCs. Here the CDR3 reads CASRGTGTPLTG.